This T cell receptor (beta chain) originates from a study of identical twins. The CDR3 length is 15 residues. The J segment lost 7 bases and the V segment lost 5 bases, leaving 9 bases of the junction unmatched. Germline V lookup: CDR1 SNHLY, CDR2 FYNNEI. As to this clonotype: Its antigen is still unknown.

The study's findings and limits: Cross-sectional statistics, not tracking of the same donors, supported the conclusions. Carriage of fewer insertions was seen in abundant cord blood beta clonotypes, whereas memory repertoires showed none.

Carrying unique molecular identifiers, the cDNA also gained a universal primer site through template switching. TCRdb passed the 5' RACE reads through MiXCR, listing each CDR3 protein once. The sample contains some 210,000 distinct CDR3 sequences, roughly 15% of which appear only once. This same sample was also taken into another study, of T cells expressing NK-cell markers. That report adds: Most of the eight sequenced donors were classified as HCMV-seropositive, and one was classified as seronegative.

This receptor was obtained from a woman between 18 and 30 years old in good health. The chain combines TRBV2 with TRBJ2-3; 10 positions match TRBD2. The material sequenced was CD8+ T cells sorted from blood. The CDR3 DNA sequence: TGTGCCAGCAGTCCCACTAGCGGGGCGACGAATACGCAGTATTTT. As protein: CASSPTSGATNTQYF.